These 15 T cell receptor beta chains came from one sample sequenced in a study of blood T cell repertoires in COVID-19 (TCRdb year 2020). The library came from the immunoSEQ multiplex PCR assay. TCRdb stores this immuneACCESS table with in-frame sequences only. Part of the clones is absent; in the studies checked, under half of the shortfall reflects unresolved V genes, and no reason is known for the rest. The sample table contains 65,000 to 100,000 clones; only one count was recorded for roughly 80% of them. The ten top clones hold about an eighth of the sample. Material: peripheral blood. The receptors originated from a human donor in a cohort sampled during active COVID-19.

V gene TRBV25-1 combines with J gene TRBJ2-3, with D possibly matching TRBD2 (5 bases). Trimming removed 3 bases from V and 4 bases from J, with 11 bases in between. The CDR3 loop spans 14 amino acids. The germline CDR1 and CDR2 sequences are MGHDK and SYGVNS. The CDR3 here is CASSDATRADTQYF. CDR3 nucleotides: TGTGCCAGCAGTGATGCTACTAGGGCAGATACGCAGTATTTT.

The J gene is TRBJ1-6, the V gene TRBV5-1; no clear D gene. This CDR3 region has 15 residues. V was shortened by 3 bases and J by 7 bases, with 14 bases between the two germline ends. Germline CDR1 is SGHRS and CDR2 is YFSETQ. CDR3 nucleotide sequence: TGCGCCAGCAGCTCGGGGTTGAGAGAAAATTCACCCCTCCACTTT. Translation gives CASSSGLRENSPLHF. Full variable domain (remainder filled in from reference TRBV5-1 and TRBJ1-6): KAGVTQTPRYLIKTRGQQVTLSCSPISGHRSVSWYQQTPGQGLQFLFEYFSETQRNKGNFPGRFSGRQFSNSRSEMNVSTLELGDSALYLCASSSGLRENSPLHFGNGTRLTVT.

CDR3 region: CASSIGQGQTGELFF. Written as DNA, the CDR3 is TGCGCCAGCAGCATCGGACAGGGTCAGACCGGGGAGCTGTTTTTT. The chain links TRBV5-1 to TRBJ2-2; 8 bases line up with TRBD1. Germline loops: CDR1 SGHRS, CDR2 YFSETQ. The CDR3 is made up of 15 amino acids. J was trimmed by 5 bases and V by 4 bases; bases with no gene match: 7.

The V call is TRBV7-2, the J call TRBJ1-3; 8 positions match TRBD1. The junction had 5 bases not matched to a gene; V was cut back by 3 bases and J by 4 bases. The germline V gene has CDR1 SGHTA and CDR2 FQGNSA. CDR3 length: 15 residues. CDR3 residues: CASSFRGRGGNTIYF. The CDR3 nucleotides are TGTGCCAGCAGCTTCAGGGGGCGAGGAGGAAACACCATATATTTT.

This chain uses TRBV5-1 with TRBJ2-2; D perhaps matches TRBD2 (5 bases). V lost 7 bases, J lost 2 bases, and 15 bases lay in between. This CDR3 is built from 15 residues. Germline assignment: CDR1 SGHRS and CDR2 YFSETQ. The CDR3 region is CASFEGGYNTGELFF. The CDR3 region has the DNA TGCGCCAGCTTCGAGGGCGGTTACAACACCGGGGAGCTGTTTTTT.

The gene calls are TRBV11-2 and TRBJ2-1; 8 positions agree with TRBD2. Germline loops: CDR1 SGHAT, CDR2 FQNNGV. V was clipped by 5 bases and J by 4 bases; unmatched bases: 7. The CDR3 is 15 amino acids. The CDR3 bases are TGTGCCAGCAGCACCACTAGCGGTCAATACAATGAGCAGTTCTTC. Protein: CASSTTSGQYNEQFF.

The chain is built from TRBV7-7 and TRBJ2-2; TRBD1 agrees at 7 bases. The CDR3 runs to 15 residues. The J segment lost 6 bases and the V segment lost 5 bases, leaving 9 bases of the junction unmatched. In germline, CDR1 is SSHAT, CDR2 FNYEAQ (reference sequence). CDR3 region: CASSPRTGPPGELFF. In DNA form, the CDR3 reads TGTGCCAGCAGCCCACGGACAGGTCCGCCCGGGGAGCTGTTTTTT. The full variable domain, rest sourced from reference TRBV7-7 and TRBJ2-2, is GAGVSQSPRYKVTKRGQDVTLRCDPISSHATLYWYQQALGQGPEFLTYFNYEAQPDKSGLPSDRFSAERPEGSISTLTIQRTEQRDSAMYRCASSPRTGPPGELFFGEGSRLTVL.

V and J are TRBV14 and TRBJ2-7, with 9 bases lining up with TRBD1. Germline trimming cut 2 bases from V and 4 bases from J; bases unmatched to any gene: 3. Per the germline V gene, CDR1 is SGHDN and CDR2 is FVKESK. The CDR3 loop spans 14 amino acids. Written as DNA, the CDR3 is TGTGCCAGCAGCCAAAGCGGACAGGGGTACGAGCAGTACTTC. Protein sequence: CASSQSGQGYEQYF.

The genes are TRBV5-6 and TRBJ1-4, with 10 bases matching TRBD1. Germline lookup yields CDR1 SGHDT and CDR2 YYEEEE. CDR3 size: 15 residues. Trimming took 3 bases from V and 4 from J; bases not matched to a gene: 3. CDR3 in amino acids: CASSSGTGVNEKLFF. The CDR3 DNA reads TGTGCCAGCAGCTCCGGGACAGGGGTTAATGAAAAACTGTTTTTT.

The CDR3 spells CASSLKGTGSLSNQPQHF. In DNA, the CDR3 is TGTGCCAGCAGTTTAAAGGGGACAGGGAGTTTAAGCAATCAGCCCCAGCATTTT. The genes are TRBV27 and TRBJ1-5; 9 nucleotides agree with TRBD1. CDR1 and CDR2 from the germline V gene are MNHEY and SMNVEV (reference sequence). V shed 2 bases and J 1 base; nucleotides not matched to a gene: 9. The CDR3 runs 18 residues.

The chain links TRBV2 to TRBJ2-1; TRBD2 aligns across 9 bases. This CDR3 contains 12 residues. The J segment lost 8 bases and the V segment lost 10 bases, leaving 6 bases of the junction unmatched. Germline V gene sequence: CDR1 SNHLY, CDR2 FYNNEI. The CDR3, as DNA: TGTGCCACAGGGACTAGCTTTCATGAGCAGTTCTTC. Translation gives CATGTSFHEQFF.

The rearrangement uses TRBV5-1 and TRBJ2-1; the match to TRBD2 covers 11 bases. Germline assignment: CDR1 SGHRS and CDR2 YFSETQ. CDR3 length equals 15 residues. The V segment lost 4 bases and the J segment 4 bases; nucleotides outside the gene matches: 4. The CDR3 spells CASSLGTSGYNEQFF. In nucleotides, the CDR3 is TGCGCCAGCAGCCTCGGGACTAGCGGTTACAATGAGCAGTTCTTC.

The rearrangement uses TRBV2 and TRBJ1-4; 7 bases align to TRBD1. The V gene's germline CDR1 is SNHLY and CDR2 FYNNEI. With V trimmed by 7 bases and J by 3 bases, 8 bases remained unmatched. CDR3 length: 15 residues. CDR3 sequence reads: CASNRAGTANEKLFF. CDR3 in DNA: TGTGCCAGCAATAGAGCTGGGACAGCTAATGAAAAACTGTTTTTT.

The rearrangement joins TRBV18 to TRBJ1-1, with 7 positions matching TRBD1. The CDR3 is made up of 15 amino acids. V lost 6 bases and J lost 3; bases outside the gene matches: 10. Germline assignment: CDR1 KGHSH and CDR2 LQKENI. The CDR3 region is CASSQQGSGYTEAFF. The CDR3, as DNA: TGTGCCAGCTCTCAACAGGGGTCCGGTTACACTGAAGCTTTCTTT.

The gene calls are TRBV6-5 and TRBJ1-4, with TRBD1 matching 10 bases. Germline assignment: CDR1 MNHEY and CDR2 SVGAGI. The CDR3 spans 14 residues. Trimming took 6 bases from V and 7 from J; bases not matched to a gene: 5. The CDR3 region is CASSDRGRGEKLFF. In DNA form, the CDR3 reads TGTGCCAGCAGCGACAGGGGGCGGGGTGAAAAACTGTTTTTT.